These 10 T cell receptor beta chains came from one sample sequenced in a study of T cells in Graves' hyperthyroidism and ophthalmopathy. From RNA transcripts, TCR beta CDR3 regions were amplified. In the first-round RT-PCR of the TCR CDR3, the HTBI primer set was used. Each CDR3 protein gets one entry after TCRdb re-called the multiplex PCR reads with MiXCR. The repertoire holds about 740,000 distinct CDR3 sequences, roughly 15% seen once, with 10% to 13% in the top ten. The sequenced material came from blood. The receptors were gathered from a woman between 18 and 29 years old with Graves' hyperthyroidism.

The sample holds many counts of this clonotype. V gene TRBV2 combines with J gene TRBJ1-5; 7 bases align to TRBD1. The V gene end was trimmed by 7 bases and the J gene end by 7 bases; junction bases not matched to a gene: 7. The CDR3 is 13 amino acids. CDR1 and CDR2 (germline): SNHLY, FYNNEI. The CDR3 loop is CASNRGGEQPQHF. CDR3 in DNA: TGTGCCAGCAACAGGGGAGGTGAACAGCCCCAGCATTTT.

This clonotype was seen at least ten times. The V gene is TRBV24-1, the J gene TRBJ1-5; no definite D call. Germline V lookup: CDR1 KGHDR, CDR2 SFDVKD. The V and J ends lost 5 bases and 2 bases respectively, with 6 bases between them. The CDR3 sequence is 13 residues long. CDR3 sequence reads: CATSVSGNQPQHF. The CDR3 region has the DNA TGTGCCACCAGTGTATCCGGCAATCAGCCCCAGCATTTT.

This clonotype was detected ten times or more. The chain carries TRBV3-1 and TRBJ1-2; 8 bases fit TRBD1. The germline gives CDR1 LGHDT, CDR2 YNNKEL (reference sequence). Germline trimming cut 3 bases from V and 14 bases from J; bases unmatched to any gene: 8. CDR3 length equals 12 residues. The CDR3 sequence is CASSHGQGAGTF. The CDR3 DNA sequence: TGTGCCAGCAGCCACGGACAGGGTGCGGGGACCTTC.

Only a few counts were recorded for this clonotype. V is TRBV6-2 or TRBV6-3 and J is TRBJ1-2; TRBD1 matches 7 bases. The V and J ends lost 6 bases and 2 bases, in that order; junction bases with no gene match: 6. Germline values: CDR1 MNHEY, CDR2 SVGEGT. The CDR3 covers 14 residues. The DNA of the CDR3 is TGTGCCAGCAGCCTGGAGGACAGGAACTATGGCTACACCTTC. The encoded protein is CASSLEDRNYGYTF.

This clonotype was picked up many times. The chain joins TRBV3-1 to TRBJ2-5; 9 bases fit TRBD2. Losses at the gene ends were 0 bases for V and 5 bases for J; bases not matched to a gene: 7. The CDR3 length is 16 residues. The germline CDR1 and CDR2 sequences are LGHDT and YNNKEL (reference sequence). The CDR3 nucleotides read TGTGCCAGCAGCCAAGAAGGCGGGAGGGTTTACGAGACCCAGTACTTC. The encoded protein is CASSQEGGRVYETQYF.

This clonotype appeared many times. CDR3 region: CASSSGRGGSTDTQYF. The CDR3 coding sequence is TGTGCCAGCAGCTCGGGACGGGGCGGTAGCACAGATACGCAGTATTTT. The J gene is TRBJ2-3, the V gene TRBV11-2; either TRBD1 or TRBD2 may supply D (5 bases each). V was trimmed by 4 bases and J by 0 bases, leaving 14 bases between them. The CDR3 consists of 16 residues. CDR1 SGHAT and CDR2 FQNNGV come from the germline V gene.

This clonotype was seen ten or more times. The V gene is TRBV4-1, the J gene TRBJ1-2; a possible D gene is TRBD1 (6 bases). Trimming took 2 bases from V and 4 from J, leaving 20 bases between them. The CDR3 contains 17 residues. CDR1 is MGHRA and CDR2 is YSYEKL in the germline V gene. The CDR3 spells CASSQTYPDSYSYGYTF. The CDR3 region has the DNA TGCGCCAGCAGCCAAACTTACCCGGACAGCTACTCCTATGGCTACACCTTC.

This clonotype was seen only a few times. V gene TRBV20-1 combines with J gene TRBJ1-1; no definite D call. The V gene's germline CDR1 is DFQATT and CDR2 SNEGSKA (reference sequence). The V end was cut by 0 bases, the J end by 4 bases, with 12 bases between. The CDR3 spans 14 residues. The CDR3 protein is CSARDPRGSTEAFF. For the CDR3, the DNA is TGCAGTGCTAGAGATCCCCGTGGGAGCACTGAAGCTTTCTTT.

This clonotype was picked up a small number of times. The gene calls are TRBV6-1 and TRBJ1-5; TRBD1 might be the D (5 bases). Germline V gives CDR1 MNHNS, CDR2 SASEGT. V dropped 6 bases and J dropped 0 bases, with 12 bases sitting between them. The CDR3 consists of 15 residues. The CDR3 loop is CASRDDSHSNQPQHF. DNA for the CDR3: TGTGCCAGCAGGGACGACAGCCATAGCAATCAGCCCCAGCATTTT.

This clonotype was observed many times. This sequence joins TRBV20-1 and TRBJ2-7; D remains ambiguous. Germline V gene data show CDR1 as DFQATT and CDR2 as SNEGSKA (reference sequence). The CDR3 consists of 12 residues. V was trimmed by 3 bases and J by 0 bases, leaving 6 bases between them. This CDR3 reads CSASPSSYEQYF. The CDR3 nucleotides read TGCAGTGCTAGTCCCAGCTCCTACGAGCAGTACTTC.